The 31 T cell receptor beta chains below come from one sample, sequenced in a study of cytomegalovirus exposure and HLA in healthy donors. The PCR made use of 60 Vbeta and 13 Jbeta primers. Sequencing used immunoSEQ multiplex PCR; TCRdb keeps in-frame clones, though not all of them. The repertoire holds 100,000 to 150,000 clones, with approximately 80% as singletons. Specimen: PBMCs. These receptors all stem from a woman aged 40 to 50 in good health and CMV-seronegative.

In this sample, this clone turned up once. The V gene is TRBV11-2, the J gene TRBJ1-1; 7 bases align to TRBD1. Germline CDR1 and CDR2: SGHAT and FQNNGV. The junction had 6 bases not matched to a gene; V was cut back by 5 bases and J by 0 bases. This CDR3 has 15 amino acids. The CDR3 DNA sequence: TGTGCCAGCAGCCTAGGGGGCAGCTTGAACACTGAAGCTTTCTTT. It encodes CASSLGGSLNTEAFF.

This chain joins TRBV2 and TRBJ2-3; 7 bases map to TRBD2. The CDR3 extends over 16 amino acids. Germline CDR1 reads SNHLY; CDR2 reads FYNNEI. With V trimmed by 6 bases and J by 3 bases, 12 bases remained unmatched. CDR3 sequence (DNA): TGTGCCAGCAGCCCAAGACTAGCAACTTTGACAGATACGCAGTATTTT. It encodes CASSPRLATLTDTQYF.

Concerning this clone: One end of the junction varies from germline; a read error may be responsible. V is TRBV6-1 and J is TRBJ2-6; TRBD1 might be the D (5 bases). The CDR3 loop spans 15 amino acids. Germline assignment: CDR1 MNHNS and CDR2 SASEGT. CDR3 protein: CASSEYGSGANGLTF. The CDR3, as DNA: TGTGCCAGCAGTGAATATGGCTCTGGGGCCAACGGCCTGACTTTC.

The chain recombines TRBV11-3 with TRBJ2-1; 9 nucleotides line up with TRBD2. This CDR3 comprises 16 residues. CDR1 is SGHNT and CDR2 is YENEEA in the germline V gene. V trimming: 5 bases; J trimming: 2 bases; junction bases outside the gene matches: 7. The CDR3 DNA follows: TGTGCCAGCAGCCTCTGGAGCGGGGGGACCTACAATGAGCAGTTCTTC. This codes for CASSLWSGGTYNEQFF.

The chain combines TRBV7-9 with TRBJ2-7, with a possible D match to TRBD1 (6 bases). Trimming took 7 bases from V and 2 from J, leaving 12 bases between them. Germline V lookup: CDR1 SEHNR, CDR2 FQNEAQ (reference sequence). CDR3 length equals 13 residues. The CDR3 loop reads CASTRDTPYEQYF. The DNA for the CDR3 is TGTGCCAGCACCCGGGACACCCCCTACGAGCAGTACTTC. Looking up the rest from reference TRBV7-9 and TRBJ2-7 gives the full variable domain: DTGVSQNPRHKITKRGQNVTFRCDPISEHNRLYWYRQTLGQGPEFLTYFQNEAQLEKSRLLSDRFSAERPKGSFSTLEIQRTEQGDSAMYLCASTRDTPYEQYFGPGTRLTVT.

The CDR3 sequence is CSVPDRGAPGANVLTF. CDR3 DNA sequence: TGCAGCGTTCCGGACAGGGGGGCACCTGGGGCCAACGTCCTGACTTTC. The rearrangement links TRBV29-1 to TRBJ2-6, with 10 bases that match TRBD1. Unmatched junction bases numbered 6, after V lost 5 bases and J lost 2 bases. Germline values: CDR1 SQVTM, CDR2 ANQGSEA. The CDR3 is 16 residues long.

The CDR3 DNA reads TGTGCCAGCAGCGTAGCAGGAGGTAAAAGGGAGCGGGATTTGAGGGAAGCTTTCTTT. It is translated as CASSVAGGKRERDLREAFF. V usage is TRBV9 and J usage is TRBJ1-1; D gene unclear. V dropped 0 bases and J dropped 8 bases, with 29 bases sitting between them. The germline gives CDR1 SGDLS, CDR2 YYNGEE. There are 19 residues in the CDR3.

The chain recombines TRBV30 with TRBJ2-7; 7 bases match TRBD1. J gave up 13 bases and V 4 bases, and 10 bases lay outside the gene matches. Germline CDR1 is GTSNPN and CDR2 is SVGIG (reference sequence). This CDR3 is 11 amino acids long. The CDR3 here is CAWMTDRYSYF. The CDR3 DNA reads TGTGCCTGGATGACGGACAGGTACTCTTACTTC.

The rearrangement uses TRBV5-1 and TRBJ1-4; 7 nucleotides align to TRBD1. The J segment lost 3 bases and the V segment lost 3 bases, leaving 2 bases of the junction unmatched. The CDR3 extends over 14 amino acids. CDR1 and CDR2 from the germline V gene are SGHRS and YFSETQ. This CDR3 is CASSSGTANEKLFF. Here the CDR3 DNA reads TGCGCCAGCAGCTCCGGGACAGCTAATGAAAAACTGTTTTTT.

The chain recombines TRBV10-1 with TRBJ2-7; D not certain. V was clipped by 3 bases and J by 7 bases, with 16 bases between them. Germline V gene sequence: CDR1 WNHNN, CDR2 SYGVQD (reference sequence). This CDR3 is built from 14 residues. The CDR3 sequence: CASSDRDTGREQYF. DNA of the CDR3: TGCGCCAGCAGTGATCGAGACACCGGCAGAGAGCAGTACTTC.

The chain is built from TRBV7-9 and TRBJ2-1; 8 positions agree with TRBD2. Germline CDR1 reads SEHNR; CDR2 reads FQNEAQ (reference sequence). The ends lost 4 bases at V and 6 bases at J; junction bases unmatched: 11. This CDR3 has 16 residues. The CDR3 bases are TGTGCCAGCAGCTCATTGGGCGGGGGGCCCATCAATGAGCAGTTCTTC. It codes for CASSSLGGGPINEQFF.

This clone showed up just a few times. The chain uses TRBV2 and TRBJ1-6, with 7 positions matching TRBD1. Germline V gene sequence: CDR1 SNHLY, CDR2 FYNNEI. The CDR3 extends over 16 amino acids. J gave up 6 bases and V 5 bases, and 10 bases lay outside the gene matches. The CDR3 region has the DNA TGTGCCAGCAGTCAACAGGGGAGCAGGACTAATTCACCCCTCCACTTT. This codes for CASSQQGSRTNSPLHF.

The V gene is TRBV5-5, the J gene TRBJ1-2, with 10 bases lining up with TRBD1. This CDR3 has 15 amino acids. With V trimmed by 4 bases and J by 3 bases, 6 bases remained unmatched. CDR1 and CDR2 from the germline V gene are SGHKS and YYEKEE (reference sequence). CDR3 sequence: CASSIAGTGDYGYTF. The CDR3 coding sequence is TGTGCCAGCAGCATCGCCGGGACAGGGGACTATGGCTACACCTTC.

The V call is TRBV6-6, the J call TRBJ2-7, with no clear D. Germline loops: CDR1 MNHNY, CDR2 SVGAGI (reference sequence). V lost 2 bases to trimming and J lost 2 bases, with 7 bases between them. The CDR3 loop spans 13 amino acids. The CDR3 is CASSYQAPYEQYF. In nucleotides, the CDR3 is TGTGCCAGCAGTTACCAGGCCCCCTACGAGCAGTACTTC.

J is TRBJ2-5 and V is TRBV13, with D perhaps being TRBD1 or TRBD2 (7 bases each). Germline V gene data show CDR1 as PRHDT and CDR2 as FYEKMQ (reference sequence). The V and J ends lost 4 bases and 2 bases respectively, with 17 bases between them. The CDR3 is 16 residues long. CDR3 sequence (DNA): TGTGCCAGCAGCTCAGGGGGGGGTGGGGCACAAGAGACCCAGTACTTC. This translates into CASSSGGGGAQETQYF.

Here the CDR3 DNA reads TGCGCCAGCAGCCAGGGGACAGAGAAAGGAAACTATGGCTACACCTTC. Translation: CASSQGTEKGNYGYTF. The genes are TRBV4-1 and TRBJ1-2, with 7 bases fitting TRBD1. Per the germline V gene, CDR1 is MGHRA and CDR2 is YSYEKL. Unmatched junction bases numbered 9, after V lost 3 bases and J lost 2 bases. This CDR3 contains 16 residues.

V and J are TRBV11-2 and TRBJ1-6; 7 nucleotides agree with TRBD1. In germline, CDR1 is SGHAT, CDR2 FQNNGV. The V and J ends lost 5 bases and 9 bases, in that order; junction bases with no gene match: 13. The length of the CDR3 is 16 residues. CDR3 loop: CASSVRDSQFSSPLHF. The CDR3 DNA is TGTGCCAGCAGCGTACGGGACAGTCAATTTAGTTCACCCCTCCACTTT.

The chain recombines TRBV28 with TRBJ2-4; 8 nucleotides align to TRBD1. The CDR3 is 15 residues long. Germline V gives CDR1 MDHEN, CDR2 SYDVKM. With V trimmed by 6 bases and J by 4 bases, 8 bases remained unmatched. CDR3 loop: CASSTRGDRKNIQYF. The CDR3 DNA is TGTGCCAGCAGCACGAGGGGGGACAGGAAAAACATTCAGTACTTC. Filled out from reference TRBV28 and TRBJ2-4, the complete variable domain reads DVKVTQSSRYLVKRTGEKVFLECVQDMDHENMFWYRQDPGLGLRLIYFSYDVKMKEKGDIPEGYSVSREKKERFSLILESASTNQTSMYLCASSTRGDRKNIQYFGAGTRLSVL.

This clone was counted between two and nine times. The chain couples TRBV27 to TRBJ2-7, with 11 bases that match TRBD2. Trimming cost V 0 bases and J 4 bases; bases outside gene matches: 8. Germline CDR1 and CDR2: MNHEY and SMNVEV (reference sequence). This CDR3 comprises 17 residues. The CDR3 sequence is CASSLSGVAGGIYEQYF. CDR3 bases: TGTGCCAGCAGTTTATCGGGAGTAGCGGGGGGGATTTACGAGCAGTACTTC.

The chain is built from TRBV15 and TRBJ2-5, with 8 bases lining up with TRBD1. Germline CDR1 and CDR2: LNHNV and YYDKDF (reference sequence). The J segment lost 5 bases and the V segment lost 0 bases, leaving 2 bases of the junction unmatched. This CDR3 comprises 14 residues. CDR3: CATSRDRGRETQYF. CDR3 nucleotides: TGTGCCACCAGCAGAGACAGGGGGCGGGAGACCCAGTACTTC.

The rearrangement joins TRBV6-1 to TRBJ2-5; 11 bases are a match to TRBD1. The trim removed 5 bases at V and 5 bases at J, leaving 4 bases unmatched. The CDR3 is 14 residues long. Germline loops: CDR1 MNHNS, CDR2 SASEGT. CDR3 coding DNA: TGTGCCAGCAGTACCGGACAGGGGGCGGAGACCCAGTACTTC. Its protein product is CASSTGQGAETQYF.

V and J are TRBV27 and TRBJ2-1; 13 bases match TRBD2. V dropped 5 bases and J dropped 8; count of bases not matched to a gene: 9. Germline CDR1 MNHEY, CDR2 SMNVEV (reference sequence). CDR3 size: 16 residues. The CDR3 loop is CASSPRTSGSRDEQFF. CDR3 in DNA: TGTGCCAGCAGTCCCCGGACTAGCGGGAGTCGGGATGAGCAGTTCTTC.

The sample holds a few counts of this clone. The chain employs TRBV21-1 and TRBJ1-4; TRBD1, the table's D call, was not compared with the DNA. TRBV21-1 is a listed pseudogene. The length of the CDR3 is 19 residues. CDR3 residues: CASSKGTGTAEWRGEKLFF. CDR3 DNA: TGTGCCAGCAGCAAAGGTACCGGGACAGCCGAATGGCGGGGTGAAAAACTGTTTTTT.

The rearrangement links TRBV5-1 to TRBJ1-6, with D uncertain. The V gene lost 0 bases and the J gene lost 7 bases, with 8 bases spanning the gap. The germline CDR1 and CDR2 sequences are SGHRS and YFSETQ. The length of the CDR3 is 14 residues. The CDR3 nucleotides read TGCGCCAGCAGCTTGGGGCATAACAATTCACCCCTCCACTTT. Translated: CASSLGHNNSPLHF.

The chain employs TRBV7-2 and TRBJ1-4; D not certain. V was cut by 0 bases and J by 12 bases, with 14 bases left in between. Germline lookup yields CDR1 SGHTA and CDR2 FQGNSA. The CDR3 totals 14 residues. CDR3 coding DNA: TGTGCCAGCAGCTTAGCAGGGTACTCGGAGGAACTGTTTTTT. Encoded protein: CASSLAGYSEELFF.

The rearrangement uses TRBV27 and TRBJ2-7; 7 bases are a match to TRBD1. The CDR3 has 16 amino acids. V lost 0 bases, J lost 3 bases, and 8 bases stayed unmatched. Per the germline V gene, CDR1 is MNHEY and CDR2 is SMNVEV (reference sequence). CDR3 sequence (DNA): TGTGCCAGCAGTTTATCGGCGGCGGCAGGGGGCTACGAGCAGTACTTC. Amino acid sequence: CASSLSAAAGGYEQYF.

This chain joins TRBV11-3 and TRBJ2-7; the D is unclear. The germline V gene encodes CDR1 SGHNT and CDR2 YENEEA. Trimming shortened V by 4 bases and J by 0 bases, and 7 bases separated the two germline ends. The CDR3 runs 13 residues. The CDR3 DNA is TGTGCCAGCAGCTCCCCGAGCTCCTACGAGCAGTACTTC. Protein product: CASSSPSSYEQYF.

This chain joins TRBV19 and TRBJ1-1, with a weak D call TRBD1 (6 bases). Germline CDR1 and CDR2: LNHDA and SQIVND (reference sequence). Trimming cost V 6 bases and J 0 bases, with 14 bases left between them. The CDR3 contains 15 residues. This CDR3 is CASSETGFLNTEAFF. CDR3 DNA sequence: TGTGCCAGTAGCGAAACAGGGTTCCTGAACACTGAAGCTTTCTTT.

This chain links TRBV27 with TRBJ2-6; D possibly corresponds to TRBD1 (6 bases). The CDR3 covers 14 residues. Germline V lookup: CDR1 MNHEY, CDR2 SMNVEV (reference sequence). Trimming pared 5 bases from V and 6 bases from J, leaving 11 bases between. The CDR3 loop reads CASSRQAQANVLTF. In DNA form, the CDR3 reads TGTGCCAGCAGTAGACAGGCGCAGGCCAACGTCCTGACTTTC.

The V gene is TRBV5-1, the J gene TRBJ2-3; TRBD2 matches at 7 bases. The junction had 12 bases not matched to a gene; V was cut back by 4 bases and J by 4 bases. Germline V gives CDR1 SGHRS, CDR2 YFSETQ. CDR3 length: 16 residues. CDR3 coding DNA: TGCGCCAGCAGCCGGGGGGTAGTGCAGGTGGCAGATACGCAGTATTTT. This gives the protein CASSRGVVQVADTQYF.

The rearrangement uses TRBV9 and TRBJ2-5; 8 positions agree with TRBD2. Germline-derived CDR1 and CDR2 are SGDLS and YYNGEE. V trimming: 6 bases; J trimming: 2 bases; junction bases outside the gene matches: 3. CDR3 length: 13 amino acids. CDR3 nucleotides: TGTGCCAGCACGGGGGGGCCACAAGAGACCCAGTACTTC. This translates into CASTGGPQETQYF.